One sample yielded the 9 T cell receptor beta chains listed below, sequenced in a study of cytomegalovirus exposure and HLA in healthy donors. Vbeta (60) and Jbeta (13) primers were used in the PCR. Profiled with immunoSEQ multiplex PCR; TCRdb holds only in-frame clones, not every one. This sample has about 150,000 clones; roughly three quarters occur once, and the top ten carry less than 8.5%. The sample was PBMCs. These receptors originate from a man younger than 45 in good health and CMV-seropositive.

The chain is built from TRBV7-3 and TRBJ2-2; 7 positions match TRBD2. The CDR3 is made up of 14 amino acids. V lost 5 bases to trimming and J lost 5 bases; unmatched junction nucleotides: 5. Germline CDR1 is SGHTA and CDR2 is FQGTGA. Written as DNA, the CDR3 is TGTGCCAGCAGCCTAGGCGGGAGTACCGGGGAGCTGTTTTTT. It codes for CASSLGGSTGELFF.

J is TRBJ2-5 and V is TRBV6-1; 7 nucleotides line up with TRBD2. Per the germline V gene, CDR1 is MNHNS and CDR2 is SASEGT. V dropped 5 bases and J dropped 5; count of bases not matched to a gene: 8. The CDR3 extends over 14 amino acids. CDR3 nucleotides: TGTGCCAGCAGTCCTCCGGGGAGGGAGGAGACCCAGTACTTC. Its translation is CASSPPGREETQYF.

As for this clone: The same CDR3 can be traced to other DNA sequences in this sample. This chain joins TRBV30 and TRBJ1-5, with D tentatively TRBD1 (5 bases). Trimming cost V 0 bases and J 0 bases, with 15 bases left between them. The CDR3 is made up of 17 amino acids. Germline V CDR1 and CDR2: GTSNPN, SVGIG (reference sequence). This chain's CDR3 is CAWSVPDSGDSNQPQHF. CDR3 nucleotides: TGTGCCTGGAGTGTACCTGACAGCGGGGATAGCAATCAGCCCCAGCATTTT. Full variable domain (outside the CDR3, taken from reference TRBV30 and TRBJ1-5): SQTIHQWPATLVQPVGSPLSLECTVEGTSNPNLYWYRQAAGRGLQLLFYSVGIGQISSEVPQNLSASRPQDRQFILSSKKLLLSDSGFYLCAWSVPDSGDSNQPQHFGDGTRLSIL.

The genes are TRBV6-5 and TRBJ2-1; D remains unclear. Germline CDR1 reads MNHEY; CDR2 reads SVGAGI. V shed 5 bases and J shed 6 bases, with 11 bases lying between them. This CDR3 is built from 13 residues. The DNA for the CDR3 is TGTGCCAGCAGTAACCCTAGGTCCAATGAGCAGTTCTTC. Translated: CASSNPRSNEQFF.

The J gene is TRBJ2-6, the V gene TRBV30; no definite D call. V was pared by 0 bases and J by 4 bases, with 10 bases between. Germline values: CDR1 GTSNPN, CDR2 SVGIG (reference sequence). CDR3 length equals 15 residues. The CDR3 nucleotides read TGTGCCTGGAGTGTTCTAGGTCCCGGGGCCAACGTCCTGACTTTC. Residues: CAWSVLGPGANVLTF.

The chain links TRBV28 to TRBJ2-2; 7 nucleotides match TRBD1. Germline loops: CDR1 MDHEN, CDR2 SYDVKM. The CDR3 spans 15 residues. Losses at the gene ends were 6 bases for V and 4 bases for J; bases not matched to a gene: 8. The CDR3 loop is CASSAGTGVTGELFF. The CDR3 bases are TGTGCCAGCAGCGCCGGAACAGGGGTCACCGGGGAGCTGTTTTTT.

V and J are TRBV5-1 and TRBJ2-3; 8 bases fit TRBD2. V lost 2 bases and J lost 1; bases outside the gene matches: 3. The CDR3 sequence is 15 residues long. The V gene's germline CDR1 is SGHRS and CDR2 YFSETQ. The DNA of the CDR3 is TGCGCCAGCAGCTTCACTAGCGGAGGCACAGATACGCAGTATTTT. Translating it yields CASSFTSGGTDTQYF.

This chain connects TRBV5-1 to TRBJ2-3; 9 bases are a match to TRBD1. The CDR3 spans 16 residues. Looked up from germline, CDR1 is SGHRS and CDR2 is YFSETQ. After removal of 1 base from V and 0 bases from J, the junction contained 3 bases not matched to a gene. The CDR3 coding sequence is TGCGCCAGCAGCTTGACAGGGGGCTCTAGCACAGATACGCAGTATTTT. Protein sequence: CASSLTGGSSTDTQYF.

The chain joins TRBV6-4 to TRBJ1-5; D not resolved. V was trimmed by 5 bases and J by 3 bases, leaving 8 bases between them. Germline lookup yields CDR1 MRHNA and CDR2 SNTAGT. This CDR3 is built from 13 residues. The CDR3 here is CASSNSLNQPQHF. Written as DNA, the CDR3 is TGTGCCAGCAGTAACAGCCTCAATCAGCCCCAGCATTTT.